The entry that follows covers one T cell receptor beta chain sequence. The entry originates in a study of T cell clonotyping in hematopoietic cell transplantation. The CDR3 runs 15 residues. Germline CDR1 SGHRS, CDR2 YFSETQ. After removal of 2 bases from V and 4 bases from J, the junction contained 7 bases not matched to a gene. Method: immunoSEQ multiplex PCR; TCRdb's copy keeps in-frame clones and lacks some. The sample lists approximately 44,000 clones, approximately 95% occurring once. The chain employs TRBV5-1 and TRBJ1-1; 8 nucleotides agree with TRBD1. The TCR was taken from a man younger than 40 in good health. Some clones in this sample may be carry-over from other donors' samples. Sequenced input: peripheral blood mononuclear cells. In nucleotides, the CDR3 is TGCGCCAGCAGCTTACGACAGGGGTCGGGCACTGAAGCTTTCTTT. It codes for CASSLRQGSGTEAFF.